The 11 T cell receptor beta chains reported below all come from one sample, sequenced in a study of identifying expanded T cells in peripheral blood. Profiled with immunoSEQ multiplex PCR; TCRdb holds only in-frame clones, not every one. The sample yields about 100,000 clones, 80% to 90% seen once. Material: blood. Source of these receptors: a person aged 18-70 years in good health.

The chain recombines TRBV7-1 with TRBJ1-1, with D possibly being TRBD1 (5 bases). TRBV7-1 is annotated as an ORF whose role is uncertain. The CDR3 covers 14 residues. The V gene lost 4 bases and the J gene lost 1 base, with 10 bases spanning the gap. The CDR3 coding sequence is TGTGCCAGCAGCTTGGGCAGGGCGAACACTGAAGCTTTCTTT. Encoded protein: CASSLGRANTEAFF.

The chain employs TRBV9 and TRBJ1-1; no clear D gene. Germline V lookup: CDR1 SGDLS, CDR2 YYNGEE. V shed 6 bases and J shed 1 base, with 4 bases lying between them. This CDR3 region has 11 residues. The CDR3 coding sequence is TGTGCCAGCACCAGGAACACTGAAGCTTTCTTT. Encoded protein: CASTRNTEAFF.

This chain uses TRBV11-3 with TRBJ2-1; 8 nucleotides agree with TRBD2. The V and J ends lost 5 bases and 6 bases, in that order; junction bases with no gene match: 15. CDR1 is SGHNT and CDR2 is YENEEA in the germline V gene. CDR3 length equals 17 residues. CDR3 protein: CASSRRREGQGGNEQFF. In DNA form, the CDR3 reads TGTGCCAGCAGCCGCAGACGGGAGGGCCAAGGGGGCAATGAGCAGTTCTTC.

This clone was seen a handful of times. This sequence joins TRBV5-1 and TRBJ1-2; unclear D gene. Germline assignment: CDR1 SGHRS and CDR2 YFSETQ. CDR3 size: 13 residues. V shed 4 bases and J shed 4 bases, with 11 bases lying between them. The CDR3 protein is CASSLPGSYGYTF. CDR3 DNA sequence: TGCGCCAGCAGCCTCCCGGGCAGCTATGGCTACACCTTC.

The chain has TRBV5-1 and TRBJ2-5; D possibly uses TRBD1 or TRBD2 (5 bases each). Germline loops: CDR1 SGHRS, CDR2 YFSETQ. The V end was cut by 0 bases, the J end by 10 bases, with 10 bases between. This CDR3 comprises 12 residues. The CDR3 sequence is CASSLDGGGQYF. For the CDR3, the DNA is TGCGCCAGCAGCTTGGACGGTGGGGGCCAGTACTTC.

V usage is TRBV7-9 and J usage is TRBJ2-1, with 8 bases lining up with TRBD2. Germline V gene sequence: CDR1 SEHNR, CDR2 FQNEAQ (reference sequence). This CDR3 has 14 residues. Trimming removed 7 bases from V and 5 bases from J; junction bases left unmatched: 7. CDR3 DNA: TGTGCCAGCAACAGAGCGGGGGAGAACAATGAGCAGTTCTTC. Its protein is CASNRAGENNEQFF. Looking up the rest from reference TRBV7-9 and TRBJ2-1 gives the full variable domain: DTGVSQNPRHKITKRGQNVTFRCDPISEHNRLYWYRQTLGQGPEFLTYFQNEAQLEKSRLLSDRFSAERPKGSFSTLEIQRTEQGDSAMYLCASNRAGENNEQFFGPGTRLTVL.

V usage is TRBV5-1 and J usage is TRBJ1-5; no clear D gene. V lost 0 bases to trimming and J lost 4 bases, with 5 bases between them. The CDR3 extends over 13 amino acids. Germline lookup yields CDR1 SGHRS and CDR2 YFSETQ. The chain's CDR3 is CASSLDTNQPQHF. As DNA, the CDR3 is TGCGCCAGCAGCTTGGACACTAATCAGCCCCAGCATTTT.

Details on this clone: The same CDR3 also results from other DNA sequences found in this sample. The genes are TRBV7-9 and TRBJ1-2; D gene uncertain. V was clipped by 1 base and J by 2 bases, with 2 bases between them. The CDR3 has 12 residues. Germline V gives CDR1 SEHNR, CDR2 FQNEAQ (reference sequence). The CDR3 sequence: CASSLENYGYTF. CDR3 bases: TGTGCCAGCAGCTTAGAGAACTATGGCTACACCTTC.

The CDR3 protein is CASSPLEGASGDNEQFF. The CDR3 coding sequence is TGTGCCAGCTCACCACTCGAGGGGGCGTCGGGGGACAATGAGCAGTTCTTC. The chain has TRBV18 and TRBJ2-1, with D possibly matching TRBD1 (7 bases). From germline, CDR1 is KGHSH and CDR2 LQKENI. CDR3 length: 17 residues. Trimming took 1 base from V and 5 from J, leaving 18 bases between them.

This chain uses TRBV7-6 with TRBJ1-1; D gene unclear. Per the germline V gene, CDR1 is SGHVS and CDR2 is FNYEAQ. V lost 0 bases, J lost 4 bases, and 12 bases lay in between. The CDR3 contains 15 residues. The CDR3 DNA reads TGTGCCAGCAGCTTAGCGGGGATCGGTGGCACTGAAGCTTTCTTT. This translates into CASSLAGIGGTEAFF.

V gene TRBV2 combines with J gene TRBJ2-7; 11 positions agree with TRBD2. Germline V gene lookup returns CDR1 SNHLY and CDR2 FYNNEI. CDR3 length equals 15 residues. V was pared by 8 bases and J by 1 base, with 7 bases of the junction left unmatched. CDR3 sequence: CASWGLAVSSYEQYF. The CDR3 coding sequence is TGTGCCAGCTGGGGACTAGCGGTATCTTCCTACGAGCAGTACTTC. Drawing the rest from reference TRBV2 and TRBJ2-7, the complete variable domain is EPEVTQTPSHQVTQMGQEVILRCVPISNHLYFYWYRQILGQKVEFLVSFYNNEISEKSEIFDDQFSVERPDGSNFTLKIRSTKLEDSAMYFCASWGLAVSSYEQYFGPGTRLTVT.